This entry lists 3 T cell receptor beta chains sequenced from one sample in a study of blood T cell repertoires in COVID-19. The protocol was immunoSEQ multiplex PCR, while the TCRdb copy is restricted to in-frame clones and leaves out a portion. The sample includes roughly 250,000 clones, 87% of them seen just once. Sample: PBMCs or T cells enriched from blood (not recorded which). Receptors originate from a woman between 25 and 40 years old with acute COVID-19.

The chain joins TRBV5-1 to TRBJ1-2; 8 bases are shared with TRBD1. CDR1 is SGHRS and CDR2 is YFSETQ in the germline V gene. After removal of 0 bases from V and 3 bases from J, the junction contained 4 bases not matched to a gene. CDR3 length: 15 amino acids. The CDR3 region is CASSLASGGDYGYTF. CDR3 sequence (DNA): TGCGCCAGCAGCTTGGCTTCAGGGGGCGACTATGGCTACACCTTC.

The CDR3 DNA follows: TGTGCCATCAGGACAGGGGACTATGGCTACACCTTC. Residues: CAIRTGDYGYTF. The chain recombines TRBV10-3 with TRBJ1-2; 8 bases fit TRBD1. V shed 6 bases and J 3 bases; nucleotides not matched to a gene: 0. Germline values: CDR1 ENHRY, CDR2 SYGVKD. The CDR3 runs to 12 residues.

This sequence joins TRBV28 and TRBJ2-7; 10 bases are a match to TRBD1. Germline V gene data show CDR1 as MDHEN and CDR2 as SYDVKM. With V trimmed by 5 bases and J by 3 bases, 7 bases remained unmatched. This CDR3 comprises 15 residues. The CDR3 sequence: CASSTPGQGIYEQYF. The CDR3 nucleotides read TGTGCCAGCAGTACCCCGGGACAGGGGATCTACGAGCAGTACTTC.